A single T cell receptor (beta chain) is shown here with its context. Its specific antigen is unknown. No much larger clonotype is one base removed from it; base qualities were not supplied. This sample was taken from a study of OX40 agonist ivuxolimab in advanced cancers. Study-level background: The costimulatory receptor OX40 (CD134) was targeted by ivuxolimab, a fully human IgG2 agonistic monoclonal antibody. Intravenous ivuxolimab was administered to patients every 2 weeks at six dose levels: 0.01, 0.1, 0.3, 1.5, 3 and 10 mg/kg. Of the 50 to 55 patients in dose escalation, around 19 had hepatocellular carcinoma, some 15 had melanoma, 9 had renal cell carcinoma and 9 had head and neck cancer. In the dose-escalation cohort, roughly 80% of patients were male, and the mean age was approximately 64 years, with a range of about 20 to 79. Patients were allowed to have had prior anti-PD-1, anti-PD-L1 or anti-CTLA-4 therapy, and approximately 43% of the dose-escalation patients had previously received checkpoint inhibitors. Three dose-escalation patients achieved partial responses, one with hepatocellular carcinoma and two with cutaneous melanoma. Peripheral TCRbeta sequencing aimed to test whether ivuxolimab altered TCR sequence diversity and caused clonal T-cell expansion. The monotherapy dose-escalation portion (N of about 50 patients) of the phase I ivuxolimab trial is reported in the paper.

Patients with autoimmune disease history or receiving systemic immunosuppression were excluded from the trial. Peripheral blood for TCR sequencing was collected from all dose cohorts at baseline, on cycle 4 day 1, and on cycle 7 day 1. The samples were drawn from a first-in-human, open-label, multicenter phase I dose-escalation trial of ivuxolimab. Adults with locally advanced or metastatic melanoma, renal cell carcinoma, hepatocellular carcinoma or head and neck squamous cell carcinoma were enrolled in the trial. Before TCR sequencing, CD4+ T cells and CD8+ T cells from peripheral blood were sorted into separate populations. Study-level results and caveats: Partial responders in the 0.1-3.0 mg/kg groups had among the lowest normalized peripheral clonal expansion, especially among CD8+ T cells. At doses of 0.1 to 3.0 mg/kg, clonal expansion of both CD4+ and CD8+ T cells in blood was seen between baseline and week 6. Low levels of normalized T-cell clonal expansion were also seen in some patients who did not respond. After ivuxolimab, more expanded clones were found on average in CD8+ T cells than in CD4+ T cells. Antigen specificity was not determined for the clonally expanded peripheral T cells.

V lost 6 bases and J lost 5 bases, and the count of bases not matched to a germline gene is 5. CDR1 and CDR2, looked up from the germline V gene, are MDHEN and SYDVKM. Reading from cysteine to phenylalanine, the CDR3 counts 14 amino acids. Only the CDR3 region is kept as DNA, spanning 42 bases read in frame from base 1. For sequencing of the TCRbeta CDR3 region, genomic DNA was extracted from the sorted cells. TCRbeta CDR3 regions were sequenced using the immunoSEQ Assay. Imported from immuneACCESS, the table was reduced by TCRdb to in-frame sequences with V and J called. These copies leave out some clones; in studies compared against another copy, an unresolved V gene accounts for under half, and the cause of the remainder is not known. For this sample there are tens of thousands of clones; roughly nine tenths appear just once. Of the sample, approximately 0.3% is held by the ten largest clones.

The origin of this receptor is an adult with an advanced solid tumor such as melanoma, head and neck, liver or kidney cancer. The chain employs TRBV28 and TRBJ2-7, with 12 central nucleotides matching TRBD2. The sequencing used CD4+ or CD8+ T cells sorted from blood, collected in a trial of the OX40 agonist ivuxolimab. This receptor has the CDR3 CASSLAGGTDEQYF. In nucleotide form, the sequence is TGTGCCAGCAGCCTAGCGGGAGGGACCGACGAGCAGTACTTC.